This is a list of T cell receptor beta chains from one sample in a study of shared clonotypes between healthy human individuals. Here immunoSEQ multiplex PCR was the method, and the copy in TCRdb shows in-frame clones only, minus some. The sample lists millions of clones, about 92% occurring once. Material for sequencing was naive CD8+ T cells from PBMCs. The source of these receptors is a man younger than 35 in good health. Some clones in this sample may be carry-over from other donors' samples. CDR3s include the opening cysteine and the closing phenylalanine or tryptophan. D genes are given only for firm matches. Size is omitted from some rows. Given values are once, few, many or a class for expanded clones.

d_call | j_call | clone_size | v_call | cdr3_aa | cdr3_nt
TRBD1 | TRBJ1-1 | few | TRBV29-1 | CSLYDRERTEAFF | TGCAGCCTCTATGACAGGGAGAGGACTGAAGCTTTCTTT
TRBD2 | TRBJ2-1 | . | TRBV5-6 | CASSPTPDRAGPKAREQFF | TGTGCCAGCAGCCCTACGCCCGATAGAGCGGGACCTAAAGCGCGTGAGCAGTTCTTC
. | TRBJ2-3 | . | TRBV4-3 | CASSQVPAAEYTDTQYF | TGCGCCAGCAGCCAGGTCCCCGCAGCGGAATACACAGATACGCAGTATTTT
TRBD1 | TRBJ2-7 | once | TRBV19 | CASSITRGYEQYF | TGTGCCAGTAGTATAACCAGGGGGTACGAGCAGTACTTC
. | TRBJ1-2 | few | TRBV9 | CASSVGNAANYGYTF | TGTGCCAGCAGCGTGGGCAACGCCGCTAACTATGGCTACACCTTC
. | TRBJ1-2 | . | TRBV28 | CASSFTGTSYGYTF | TGTGCCAGCAGTTTCACCGGGACAAGCTATGGCTACACCTTC
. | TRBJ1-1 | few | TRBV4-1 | CASSQRGNTEAFF | TGCGCCAGCAGCCAGAGGGGGAACACTGAAGCTTTCTTT
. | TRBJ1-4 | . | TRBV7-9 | CASSPVVRSEKLFF | TGTGCCAGCAGCCCCGTGGTCAGATCGGAAAAACTGTTTTTT
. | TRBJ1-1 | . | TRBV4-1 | CASSQDSWGGFEAFF | TGCGCCAGCAGCCAAGATAGTTGGGGAGGCTTTGAAGCTTTCTTT
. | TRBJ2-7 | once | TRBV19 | CASTGSSDSEQYF | TGTGCCAGTACCGGAAGTTCGGACTCCGAGCAGTACTTC
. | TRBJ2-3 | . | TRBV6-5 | CASSSKTRGGDTQYF | TGTGCCAGCAGTTCAAAGACCAGGGGTGGGGATACGCAGTATTTT
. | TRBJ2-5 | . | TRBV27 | CASRPGGLQETQYF | TGTGCCAGCCGCCCTGGGGGTCTCCAAGAGACCCAGTACTTC
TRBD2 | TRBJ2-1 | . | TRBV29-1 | CSVERREGLREQFF | TGCAGCGTTGAACGGCGGGAGGGCCTGAGGGAGCAGTTCTTC
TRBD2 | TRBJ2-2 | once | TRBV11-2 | CASSLDRAGGTGELFF | TGTGCCAGCAGCTTAGATCGAGCGGGAGGGACCGGGGAGCTGTTTTTT
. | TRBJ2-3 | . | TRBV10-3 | CAISESRSLSSTDTQYF | TGTGCCATCAGTGAGTCGCGTAGCCTTTCATCCACAGATACGCAGTATTTT
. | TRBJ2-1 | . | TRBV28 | CASRQSFRDAGSYNEQFF | TGTGCCAGCAGACAATCATTCCGGGACGCTGGCTCCTACAATGAGCAGTTCTTC
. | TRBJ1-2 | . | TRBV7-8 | CASSLARTTGGLYGYTF | TGTGCCAGCAGCTTAGCGAGGACAACCGGGGGACTCTATGGCTACACCTTC
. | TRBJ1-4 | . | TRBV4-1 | CASSQDFPGANEKLFF | TGCGCCAGCAGCCAAGATTTTCCCGGGGCTAATGAAAAACTGTTTTTT
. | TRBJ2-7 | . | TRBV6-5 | CASSYDRVQSSEQYF | TGTGCCAGCAGTTACGATCGGGTACAGAGTTCCGAGCAGTACTTC
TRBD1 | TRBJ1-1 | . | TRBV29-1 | CSARTGANTEAFF | TGCAGCGCCCGGACAGGGGCGAACACTGAAGCTTTCTTT
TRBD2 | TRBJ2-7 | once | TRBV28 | CASSKSGSPAEQYF | TGTGCCAGCAGTAAAAGCGGGAGTCCGGCCGAGCAGTACTTC
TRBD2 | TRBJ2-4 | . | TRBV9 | CASSPGLAGAKNIQYF | TGTGCCAGCAGCCCAGGACTAGCGGGAGCCAAAAACATTCAGTACTTC
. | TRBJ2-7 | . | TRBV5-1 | CASRKPPGYEQYF | TGCGCCAGCAGGAAGCCCCCCGGTTACGAGCAGTACTTC
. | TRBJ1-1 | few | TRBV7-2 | CASSAQLNTEAFF | TGTGCCAGCAGCGCCCAGTTGAACACTGAAGCTTTCTTT
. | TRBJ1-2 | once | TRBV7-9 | CASSPVGQHYGYTF | TGTGCCAGCAGCCCCGTAGGGCAGCACTATGGCTACACCTTC
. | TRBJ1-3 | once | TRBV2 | CASSEDSRWDTIYF | TGTGCCAGCAGTGAGGATTCCCGGTGGGACACCATATATTTT
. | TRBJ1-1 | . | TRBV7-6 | CASGPEAENTEAFF | TGTGCCAGCGGCCCTGAGGCAGAGAACACTGAAGCTTTCTTT
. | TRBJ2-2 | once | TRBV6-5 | CASSYGRDHTGELFF | TGTGCCAGCAGTTACGGGCGGGACCACACCGGGGAGCTGTTTTTT
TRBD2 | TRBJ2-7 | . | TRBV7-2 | CASSLGVGASGRISYEQYF | TGTGCCAGCAGCTTAGGGGTAGGGGCTAGCGGGAGGATTTCCTACGAGCAGTACTTC
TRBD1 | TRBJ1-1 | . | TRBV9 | CASSATGPGGAFF | TGTGCCAGCAGCGCGACAGGTCCAGGGGGAGCTTTCTTT
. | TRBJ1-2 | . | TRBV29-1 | CSVEGDQGGILGYTF | TGCAGCGTTGAAGGGGATCAGGGTGGAATCTTGGGCTACACCTTC
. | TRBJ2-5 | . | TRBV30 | CAWSQPILYLTDFETQYF | TGTGCCTGGAGTCAACCAATCCTTTACCTGACAGATTTTGAGACCCAGTACTTC
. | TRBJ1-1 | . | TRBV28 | CASRGGITEAFF | TGTGCCAGCCGGGGAGGGATCACTGAAGCTTTCTTT
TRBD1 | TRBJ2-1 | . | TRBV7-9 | CASSSPSRTGKFSYNEQFF | TGTGCCAGCAGCTCCCCGTCTCGGACAGGGAAGTTCTCCTACAATGAGCAGTTCTTC
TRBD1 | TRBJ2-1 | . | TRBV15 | CATSRDLGTEFYNEQFF | TGTGCCACCAGCAGAGATCTAGGGACAGAATTCTACAATGAGCAGTTCTTC
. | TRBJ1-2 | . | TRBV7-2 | CASSLALFYGYTF | TGTGCCAGCAGCTTAGCCCTGTTCTATGGCTACACCTTC
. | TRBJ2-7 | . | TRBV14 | CASSQDLGGATSYEQYF | TGTGCCAGCAGCCAAGATCTTGGAGGGGCGACCTCCTACGAGCAGTACTTC
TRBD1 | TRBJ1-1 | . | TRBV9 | CASSPGTAEAFF | TGTGCCAGCAGCCCAGGGACAGCAGAAGCTTTCTTT
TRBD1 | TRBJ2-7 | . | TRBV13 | CASAGQVGHEQYF | TGTGCCAGCGCGGGACAGGTGGGGCACGAGCAGTACTTC
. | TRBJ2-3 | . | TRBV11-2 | CASSLGGGTDTQYF | TGTGCCAGCAGCTTGGGGGGAGGCACAGATACGCAGTATTTT
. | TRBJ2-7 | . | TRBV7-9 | CASRTDTYEQYF | TGTGCCAGCCGGACGGACACCTACGAGCAGTACTTC
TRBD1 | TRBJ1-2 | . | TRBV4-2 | CASSLDRGRGYTF | TGTGCCAGCAGCCTCGACAGGGGAAGAGGCTACACCTTC
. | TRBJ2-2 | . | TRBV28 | CASSLRGLMNTGELFF | TGTGCCAGCAGTTTGAGAGGACTGATGAACACCGGGGAGCTGTTTTTT
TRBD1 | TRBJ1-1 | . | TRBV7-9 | CASSLGTAEAFF | TGTGCCAGCAGCCTGGGGACAGCTGAAGCTTTCTTT
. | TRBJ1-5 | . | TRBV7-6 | CASSLDGAISNQPQHF | TGTGCCAGCAGCTTAGATGGGGCGATCAGCAATCAGCCCCAGCATTTT
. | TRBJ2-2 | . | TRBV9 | CASSVENTGELFF | TGTGCCAGCAGCGTGGAGAACACCGGGGAGCTGTTTTTT
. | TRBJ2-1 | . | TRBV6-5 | CASSYSVSSAYNEQFF | TGTGCCAGCAGTTACTCAGTGAGCTCGGCCTACAATGAGCAGTTCTTC
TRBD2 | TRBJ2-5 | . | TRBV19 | CASSLFSGGPSETQYF | TGTGCCAGTAGTCTCTTTAGCGGGGGGCCGTCGGAGACCCAGTACTTC
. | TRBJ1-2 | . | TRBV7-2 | CASSPPRGSNYGYTF | TGTGCCAGCAGCCCTCCGCGGGGGTCTAACTATGGCTACACCTTC
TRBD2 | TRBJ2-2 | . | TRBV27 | CASSFWAGGDTGELFF | TGTGCCAGCAGTTTCTGGGCGGGAGGGGACACCGGGGAGCTGTTTTTT
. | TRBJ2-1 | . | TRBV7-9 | CASSLAPPRNEQFF | TGTGCCAGCAGCTTAGCTCCCCCCCGGAATGAGCAGTTCTTC